This T cell receptor (beta chain) was captured in a study of T cell responses to AZD1222 COVID-19 vaccine. Libraries were prepared by immunoSEQ multiplex PCR; TCRdb keeps only in-frame clonotypes and omits some of them. Of over 85,000 clones listed, approximately 85% are singletons. V lost 6 bases and J lost 12, with 17 bases in between. The CDR3 has 12 residues. CDR1 and CDR2 (germline): MNHEY, SVGAGI. Concerning this clone: This could be a read error, since a much larger clone is one nucleotide away.

This clonotype was sampled from an adult in good health. Sample: peripheral blood, taken on day 0 of AZD1222 vaccination. The V and J genes are TRBV6-5 and TRBJ1-1; tentative D call: TRBD1 (6 bases). The CDR3 nucleotides read TGTGCCAGCAGCCAAGGGGCAGGGGATACTTTCTTT. Amino acids: CASSQGAGDTFF.